A single sample is the source of the 23 T cell receptor beta chains below, sequenced in a study of T cell responses to AZD1222 COVID-19 vaccine. Sequenced by immunoSEQ multiplex PCR; TCRdb stores in-frame clones only, minus some. The table lists approximately 170,000 clones, roughly nine tenths of them singletons, with 6.5% to 8.5% in the top ten. This specimen consisted of peripheral blood, obtained on day 0 of AZD1222 vaccination. The receptors originated from an adult in good health.

The rearrangement uses TRBV4-2 and TRBJ2-6, with D possibly matching TRBD2 (6 bases). This CDR3 spans 16 amino acids. The V gene lost 1 base and the J gene lost 0 bases, with 7 bases spanning the gap. Germline CDR1 is LGHNA and CDR2 is YNFKEQ. Here the CDR3 DNA reads TGTGCCAGCAGCCAAGTGACTAGCTCTGGGGCCAACGTCCTGACTTTC. The encoded protein is CASSQVTSSGANVLTF.

The gene calls are TRBV5-1 and TRBJ1-1, with D perhaps matching TRBD1 (6 bases). The CDR3 covers 16 residues. The germline V gene has CDR1 SGHRS and CDR2 YFSETQ. V lost 0 bases to trimming and J lost 0 bases, with 12 bases between them. Here the CDR3 DNA reads TGCGCCAGCAGCTTGGTCGGGGGACAAATGAACACTGAAGCTTTCTTT. This encodes CASSLVGGQMNTEAFF.

This chain connects TRBV6-2 or TRBV6-3 to TRBJ2-7; TRBD1 matches at 8 bases. Germline V CDR1 and CDR2: MNHEY, SVGEGT. The CDR3 totals 14 residues. With 1 base clipped from V and 5 bases from J, the junction kept 4 bases outside the gene matches. This chain's CDR3 is CASSYFRQGNEQYF. The CDR3 DNA reads TGTGCCAGCAGTTACTTTCGACAGGGGAACGAGCAGTACTTC.

This chain joins TRBV18 and TRBJ1-2; D remains unclear. V shed 2 bases and J shed 2 bases, with 12 bases lying between them. The CDR3 consists of 15 residues. Germline V gene sequence: CDR1 KGHSH, CDR2 LQKENI. This chain's CDR3 is CASSPTAAANYGYTF. As DNA, the CDR3 is TGTGCCAGCTCACCAACGGCAGCCGCCAACTATGGCTACACCTTC.

J is TRBJ1-5 and V is TRBV12-3 or TRBV12-4; D may be TRBD1 (5 bases). The CDR3 has 13 residues. V was trimmed by 5 bases and J by 9 bases, leaving 14 bases between them. CDR3 nucleotide sequence: TGTGCCAGCAGTCCAGGGTTGGCGGGGCCCCAGCATTTT. This sequence encodes CASSPGLAGPQHF.

The genes are TRBV28 and TRBJ2-7; D might be TRBD2 (7 bases). The V gene's germline CDR1 is MDHEN and CDR2 SYDVKM. Trimming took 2 bases from V and 1 from J, leaving 18 bases between them. This CDR3 region has 17 residues. CDR3 DNA sequence: TGTGCCAGCAGTTTAATCCTCACGGCGGGGGCTTCCTACGAGCAGTACTTC. As protein: CASSLILTAGASYEQYF.

The J gene is TRBJ1-1, the V gene TRBV6-5; no reliable D call. Trimming cost V 4 bases and J 6 bases, with 9 bases left between them. The V gene's germline CDR1 is MNHEY and CDR2 SVGAGI. This CDR3 contains 12 residues. The CDR3 loop reads CASSSYTAEAFF. CDR3 DNA sequence: TGTGCCAGCAGTTCTTACACGGCTGAAGCTTTCTTT.

This chain uses TRBV11-2 with TRBJ1-4; unclear D gene. From germline, CDR1 is SGHAT and CDR2 FQNNGV. Trimming removed 1 base at V and 8 bases at J, with 5 bases between. CDR3 length equals 12 residues. Here the CDR3 reads CASSLGHEKLFF. The CDR3 nucleotides read TGTGCCAGCAGCTTAGGTCACGAAAAACTGTTTTTT.

The chain couples TRBV10-3 to TRBJ2-2, with 8 bases lining up with TRBD2. CDR1 is ENHRY and CDR2 is SYGVKD in the germline V gene. V lost 4 bases to trimming and J lost 4 bases; unmatched junction nucleotides: 5. The CDR3 sequence is 15 residues long. The CDR3 protein is CAISARGGGTGELFF. DNA of the CDR3: TGTGCCATCAGTGCCCGGGGGGGTGGCACCGGGGAGCTGTTTTTT.

V usage is TRBV7-3 and J usage is TRBJ1-6, with D unresolved. The germline gives CDR1 SGHTA, CDR2 FQGTGA. The ends were cut back, 5 bases at V and 7 bases at J, with 9 bases in the middle. The CDR3 runs 13 residues. CDR3 sequence reads: CASSPLGNSPLHF. The CDR3 DNA sequence: TGTGCCAGCAGCCCCCTAGGGAATTCACCCCTCCACTTT.

In its sample, this clone was seen once. This chain uses TRBV9 with TRBJ1-4; maybe TRBD1 (5 bases). V was cut by 1 base and J by 8 bases, with 9 bases left in between. The CDR3 consists of 13 residues. CDR1 and CDR2 (germline): SGDLS, YYNGEE. The CDR3 spells CASSVREGEKLFF. CDR3 in DNA: TGTGCCAGCAGCGTAAGGGAGGGGGAAAAACTGTTTTTT. The complete variable domain, with remaining parts taken from reference TRBV9 and TRBJ1-4, reads DSGVTQTPKHLITATGQRVTLRCSPRSGDLSVYWYQQSLDQGLQFLIQYYNGEERAKGNILERFSAQQFPDLHSELNLSSLELGDSALYFCASSVREGEKLFFGSGTQLSVL.

The DNA of the CDR3 is TGTGCCAGCAGCACAGACGTGATCGCGAACACCGGGGAGCTGTTTTTT. Its protein product is CASSTDVIANTGELFF. The chain couples TRBV7-2 to TRBJ2-2; D remains ambiguous. The V end was cut by 5 bases, the J end by 0 bases, with 13 bases between. Germline lookup yields CDR1 SGHTA and CDR2 FQGNSA. The CDR3 sequence is 16 residues long.

The chain joins TRBV12-5 to TRBJ1-2, with 9 bases aligning to TRBD1. V lost 1 base and J lost 12; bases outside the gene matches: 3. Germline-derived CDR1 and CDR2 are LGHNT and FRNRAP. The CDR3 sequence is 12 residues long. DNA for the CDR3: TGTGCTAGTGGTTTGGCACAGGGGGCGCACACCTTC. Translation: CASGLAQGAHTF.

This sequence joins TRBV9 and TRBJ2-2, with TRBD1 matching 8 bases. V was clipped by 1 base and J by 2 bases; unmatched bases: 4. From germline, CDR1 is SGDLS and CDR2 YYNGEE. The CDR3 extends over 16 amino acids. The CDR3 bases are TGTGCCAGCAGCGTACCAGGGGGCGTAAACACCGGGGAGCTGTTTTTT. This encodes CASSVPGGVNTGELFF.

This chain uses TRBV6-5 with TRBJ1-5; D is unclear. The CDR3 runs to 16 residues. Looked up from germline, CDR1 is MNHEY and CDR2 is SVGAGI. The V gene lost 0 bases and the J gene lost 1 base, with 10 bases spanning the gap. The CDR3 DNA sequence: TGTGCCAGCAGTTACTCCTCGATCAGCAGCAATCAGCCCCAGCATTTT. This sequence encodes CASSYSSISSNQPQHF.

This clone appeared once. The rearrangement links TRBV6-5 to TRBJ1-4; D gene ambiguous. This CDR3 has 14 residues. Per the germline V gene, CDR1 is MNHEY and CDR2 is SVGAGI. V lost 1 base, J lost 4 bases, and 7 bases lay in between. The CDR3 coding sequence is TGTGCCAGCAGTTACTTCTTCGGTAATGAAAAACTGTTTTTT. Its protein is CASSYFFGNEKLFF.

The rearrangement links TRBV7-3 to TRBJ2-7; D gene ambiguous. Per germline, CDR1 SGHTA and CDR2 FQGTGA. The germline V and J ends were trimmed by 6 bases and 3 bases, with 6 bases remaining between them. The CDR3 contains 11 residues. The CDR3 bases are TGTGCCAGCAGTCCCGGCTACGAGCAGTACGTC. Amino acids: CASSPGYEQYV.

This chain connects TRBV7-8 to TRBJ1-3, with no clear D. The CDR3 has 16 residues. The ends were cut back, 5 bases at V and 4 bases at J, with 18 bases in the middle. Germline V gene sequence: CDR1 SGHVS, CDR2 FQNEAQ. The chain's CDR3 is CASSPRRFQPGNTIYF. The CDR3 DNA follows: TGTGCCAGCAGCCCCCGACGGTTCCAGCCGGGAAACACCATATATTTT.

The chain combines TRBV12-3 or TRBV12-4 with TRBJ1-2; no definite D call. CDR3 length: 12 residues. V was clipped by 1 base and J by 7 bases, with 7 bases between them. CDR3 DNA: TGTGCCAGCAGTTTAGGACTCTTTGGCTACACCTTC. The encoded protein is CASSLGLFGYTF.

This clone appeared a few times. The genes are TRBV5-1 and TRBJ2-6; D might be TRBD1 or TRBD2, each matching 5 bases. V dropped 7 bases and J dropped 0 bases, with 11 bases sitting between them. CDR3 length equals 15 residues. Germline CDR1 SGHRS, CDR2 YFSETQ. The CDR3 loop reads CASCLGASGANVLTF. The CDR3 DNA is TGCGCCAGCTGTCTCGGGGCCTCTGGGGCCAACGTCCTGACTTTC.

The genes are TRBV21-1 and TRBJ1-4; the table's D call, TRBD1, was not checked against the DNA. TRBV21-1 has pseudogene status. The length of the CDR3 is 14 residues. CDR3 nucleotide sequence: TGTGCCAGCAGCAAAAACAGGGGGAATGAAAAACTGTTTTTT. It translates to CASSKNRGNEKLFF.

This clone was seen a single time. V is TRBV9 and J is TRBJ2-5, with 13 positions matching TRBD2. This CDR3 comprises 15 residues. Trimming removed 4 bases from V and 2 bases from J; junction bases left unmatched: 2. Germline V lookup: CDR1 SGDLS, CDR2 YYNGEE. CDR3 in DNA: TGTGCCAGCAGCACTAGCGGGGGGGTTCAAGAGACCCAGTACTTC. The encoded protein is CASSTSGGVQETQYF.

The CDR3 loop reads CASSLTLREAGANVLTF. Here the CDR3 DNA reads TGTGCCAGCAGCTTAACTCTCCGGGAAGCTGGGGCCAACGTCCTGACTTTC. The chain is built from TRBV7-3 and TRBJ2-6; perhaps TRBD2 as D (5 bases). V dropped 0 bases and J dropped 2 bases, with 11 bases sitting between them. CDR1 and CDR2 (germline): SGHTA, FQGTGA. This CDR3 region has 17 residues.